A single T cell receptor (beta chain) is shown here with its context. The antigen remains undetermined. This CDR3 is built from 15 residues. Germline V gene lookup returns CDR1 SGHRS and CDR2 YFSETQ. The V gene end was trimmed by 0 bases and the J gene end by 0 bases; junction bases not matched to a gene: 2. The record originates from a study of cytomegalovirus exposure and HLA in healthy donors. General observations from the study: Another analysis was done later, and it associated over 15,000 TCR beta sequences with HLA alleles at 0.05 false discovery rate.

PCR used 60 Vbeta primers and 13 Jbeta primers. Data came from immunoSEQ multiplex PCR; TCRdb stores just in-frame clones and leaves some out. Found here are some 190,000 clones, about 9% of them singletons; the top ten hold approximately 1.4%. The receptor's source is a woman aged 25-40 years in good health and CMV-seropositive. This rearrangement joins TRBV5-1 to TRBJ2-7, with 8 bases aligning to TRBD1. The sample taken for sequencing was PBMCs. CDR3 sequence (DNA): TGCGCCAGCAGCTTGGGGGACAGGAACTCCTACGAGCAGTACTTC. This sequence encodes CASSLGDRNSYEQYF.